Listed here is a single T cell receptor (beta chain). The data derive from a study of blood T cell repertoires in COVID-19. Profiling relied on immunoSEQ multiplex PCR, and the TCRdb table lists in-frame clones only, not all of them. This table holds 290,000 or so clones, 82% found once. In germline, CDR1 is SGHRS, CDR2 YFSETQ. CDR3 size: 14 residues. V shed 8 bases and J 0 bases; nucleotides not matched to a gene: 4. The chain combines TRBV5-1 with TRBJ2-5; 10 positions agree with TRBD2. The source is a middle-aged man who had been exposed to COVID-19. Material: PBMCs or T cells enriched from blood (not recorded which). Here the CDR3 reads CASRLAGNQETQYF. CDR3 in DNA: TGCGCCAGTAGACTAGCGGGCAACCAAGAGACCCAGTACTTC.